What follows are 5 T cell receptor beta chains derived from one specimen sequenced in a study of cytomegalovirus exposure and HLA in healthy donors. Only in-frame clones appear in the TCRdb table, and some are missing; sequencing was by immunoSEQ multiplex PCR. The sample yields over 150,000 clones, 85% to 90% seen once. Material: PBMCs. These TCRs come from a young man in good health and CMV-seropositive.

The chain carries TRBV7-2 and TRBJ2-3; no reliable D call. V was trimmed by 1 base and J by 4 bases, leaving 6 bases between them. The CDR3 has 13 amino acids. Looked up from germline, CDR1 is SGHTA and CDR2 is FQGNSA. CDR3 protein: CASSLVVADTQYF. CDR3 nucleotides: TGTGCCAGCAGCTTAGTAGTCGCAGATACGCAGTATTTT.

The CDR3 loop is CASSLTSGSSYEQYF. CDR3 in DNA: TGTGCCAGCAGTTTAACTAGCGGGAGCTCCTACGAGCAGTACTTC. The chain employs TRBV27 and TRBJ2-7, with 11 bases identical to TRBD2. Germline V gene sequence: CDR1 MNHEY, CDR2 SMNVEV (reference sequence). The V segment lost 2 bases and the J segment 0 bases; nucleotides outside the gene matches: 0. CDR3 length: 15 residues.

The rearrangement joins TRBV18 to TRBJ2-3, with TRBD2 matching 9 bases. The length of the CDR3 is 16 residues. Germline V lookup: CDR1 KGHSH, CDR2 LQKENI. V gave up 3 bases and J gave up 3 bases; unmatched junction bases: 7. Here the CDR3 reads CASSPAGTSHTDTQYF. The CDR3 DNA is TGTGCCAGCTCACCCGCCGGGACTAGCCATACAGATACGCAGTATTTT.

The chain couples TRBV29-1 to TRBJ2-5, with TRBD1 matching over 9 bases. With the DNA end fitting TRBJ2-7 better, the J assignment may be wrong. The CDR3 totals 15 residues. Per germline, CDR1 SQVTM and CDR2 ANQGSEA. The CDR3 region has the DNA TGCAGCGTTGAAGATAATCGGGGACAGGGCTACGAGCAGTACTTC. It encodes CSVEDNRGQGYEQYF.

Written as DNA, the CDR3 is TGTGCCAGCAGCTTTTATGAGACCCAGTACTTC. It codes for CASSFYETQYF. This chain uses TRBV7-9 with TRBJ2-5; D not resolved. Per germline, CDR1 SEHNR and CDR2 FQNEAQ (reference sequence). Trimming shortened V by 3 bases and J by 5 bases, and 4 bases separated the two germline ends. This CDR3 region has 11 residues. The variable domain in full, with the rest retrieved from reference TRBV7-9 and TRBJ2-5, is DTGVSQNPRHKITKRGQNVTFRCDPISEHNRLYWYRQTLGQGPEFLTYFQNEAQLEKSRLLSDRFSAERPKGSFSTLEIQRTEQGDSAMYLCASSFYETQYFGPGTRLLVL.